What follows are 27 T cell receptor beta chains derived from one specimen sequenced in a study of CD8 T cells in Susac syndrome. Random hexamers served to reverse transcribe roughly 0.5 to 1 ug RNA. Via MiXCR, TCRdb re-called the immunoSEQ multiplex PCR reads, giving one row per CDR3 protein. The sample holds 170,000 or so distinct CDR3 sequences, approximately 93% seen once. The sample taken for sequencing was CD4+ T cells from PBMCs. These receptors came from a human donor with multiple sclerosis.

Details on this clonotype: One end of the junction fails to match germline, which may point to a read error. V and J are TRBV7-6 and TRBJ2-5; tentatively, D is TRBD1 (6 bases). CDR1 and CDR2 from the germline V gene are SGHVS and FNYEAQ. This CDR3 is built from 14 residues. Written as DNA, the CDR3 is TGTGCTAGCAGCCCCGACAGGAACCAAGAGACCCAGTACTTC. This translates into CASSPDRNQETQYF.

CDR3 protein: CSARDRRENSNQPQHF. CDR3 coding DNA: TGCAGTGCTAGAGATCGAAGAGAGAATAGCAATCAGCCCCAGCATTTT. V gene TRBV20-1 combines with J gene TRBJ1-5; the D is unclear. V lost 0 bases and J lost 0, with 12 bases in between. The CDR3 runs 16 residues. The germline V gene has CDR1 DFQATT and CDR2 SNEGSKA (reference sequence).

This rearrangement joins TRBV12-3 or TRBV12-4 to TRBJ1-2; D gene unclear. Trimming stripped 5 bases from V and 5 bases from J, with 3 bases between. CDR3 length equals 10 residues. The DNA of the CDR3 is TGTGCCAGCAGTCTATATGGCTACACCTTC. Translation: CASSLYGYTF.

The chain is built from TRBV27 and TRBJ2-7, with D tentatively TRBD1 (6 bases). The CDR3 covers 14 residues. Germline V gene data show CDR1 as MNHEY and CDR2 as SMNVEV (reference sequence). V was clipped by 2 bases and J by 5 bases, with 13 bases between them. The CDR3 DNA sequence: TGTGCCAGCAGTTTAAAGACAGGTGCTGACGAGCAGTACTTC. It codes for CASSLKTGADEQYF.

The chain is built from TRBV5-6 and TRBJ2-5, with 8 bases fitting TRBD1. Germline-derived CDR1 and CDR2 are SGHDT and YYEEEE. The V and J ends lost 6 bases and 4 bases, in that order; junction bases with no gene match: 5. CDR3 length: 13 residues. CDR3 residues: CASTLTGVETQYF. For the CDR3, the DNA is TGTGCCAGCACCCTGACAGGGGTAGAGACCCAGTACTTC.

This clonotype was picked up one time. The V gene is TRBV6-5, the J gene TRBJ1-2, with D possibly matching TRBD1 (5 bases). Per the germline V gene, CDR1 is MNHEY and CDR2 is SVGAGI. Trimming cost V 9 bases and J 4 bases, with 15 bases left between them. The CDR3 has 13 residues. CDR3 region: CASRRGGSYGYTF. The CDR3 nucleotides read TGTGCCAGTCGGCGGGGGGGGAGCTATGGCTACACCTTC.

V usage is TRBV30 and J usage is TRBJ1-1; D is unclear. The germline V gene has CDR1 GTSNPN and CDR2 SVGIG (reference sequence). The CDR3 consists of 13 residues. With 3 bases removed from V and 0 bases from J, the gap between germline ends came to 8 bases. This CDR3 is CAWSGGMNTEAFF. The CDR3 bases are TGTGCCTGGAGCGGAGGAATGAACACTGAAGCTTTCTTT.

This sequence joins TRBV25-1 and TRBJ2-5; no reliable D call. CDR3 size: 13 residues. V was trimmed by 1 base and J by 5 bases, leaving 8 bases between them. Looked up from germline, CDR1 is MGHDK and CDR2 is SYGVNS. The CDR3 region has the DNA TGTGCCAGCAGTGAATTTAGGACGGAGACCCAGTACTTC. It encodes CASSEFRTETQYF.

This clonotype was seen a handful of times. The CDR3 region has the DNA TGTGCCAGCAGTGGCCTAGGGGGATTGAACACTGAAGCTTTCTTT. Translated, it gives CASSGLGGLNTEAFF. The V and J genes are TRBV2 and TRBJ1-1; the D gene is possibly TRBD1 (6 bases). Between the trimmed V and J ends, which lost 4 bases and 0 bases, there was a span of 12 bases. Germline CDR1 SNHLY, CDR2 FYNNEI. The length of the CDR3 is 15 residues. Full variable domain (remainder filled in from reference TRBV2 and TRBJ1-1): EPEVTQTPSHQVTQMGQEVILRCVPISNHLYFYWYRQILGQKVEFLVSFYNNEISEKSEIFDDQFSVERPDGSNFTLKIRSTKLEDSAMYFCASSGLGGLNTEAFFGQGTRLTVV.

This clonotype came up once. This chain links TRBV4-3 with TRBJ2-2, with unresolved D. The germline gives CDR1 LGHNA, CDR2 YSLEER. Trimming took 1 base from V and 6 from J, leaving 15 bases between them. This CDR3 spans 16 amino acids. This CDR3 is CASSQVRSTVPGELFF. The DNA of the CDR3 is TGCGCCAGCAGCCAAGTCCGTTCGACCGTACCCGGGGAGCTGTTTTTT.

V is TRBV2 and J is TRBJ2-3, with unresolved D. The CDR3 loop spans 11 amino acids. Germline CDR1 and CDR2: SNHLY and FYNNEI. Trimming left V 5 bases short and J 6 bases short, with 6 bases between. This chain's CDR3 is CASSRGDTQYF. CDR3 DNA sequence: TGTGCCAGCAGTCGTGGGGATACGCAGTATTTT.

The J gene is TRBJ2-5, the V gene TRBV11-2; possibly TRBD2 for D (5 bases). Per the germline V gene, CDR1 is SGHAT and CDR2 is FQNNGV. CDR3 length: 13 residues. Trimming pared 5 bases from V and 7 bases from J, leaving 14 bases between. The DNA for the CDR3 is TGTGCCAGCAGCCCCGGGTCCGGAGGGACCCAGTACTTC. Its protein is CASSPGSGGTQYF.

The gene calls are TRBV6-5 and TRBJ2-1; maybe TRBD2 (5 bases). The V end was cut by 4 bases, the J end by 6 bases, with 13 bases between. CDR1 and CDR2 from the germline V gene are MNHEY and SVGAGI. This CDR3 contains 14 residues. The CDR3 spells CASSSRGRSNEQFF. As DNA, the CDR3 is TGTGCCAGCAGTTCCCGGGGAAGGAGCAATGAGCAGTTCTTC.

This chain joins TRBV9 and TRBJ2-1; 8 nucleotides agree with TRBD2. This CDR3 comprises 14 residues. J lost 4 bases, V lost 5 bases, and 5 bases had no gene match. CDR1 and CDR2 (germline): SGDLS, YYNGEE. The DNA of the CDR3 is TGTGCCAGCAGTGGGGTAGCGGGGTACAATGAGCAGTTCTTC. Encoded protein: CASSGVAGYNEQFF.

The chain's CDR3 is CATSIRDEQFF. The CDR3 DNA is TGTGCCACCAGCATTCGGGATGAGCAGTTCTTC. V usage is TRBV15 and J usage is TRBJ2-1; unclear D gene. Looked up from germline, CDR1 is LNHNV and CDR2 is YYDKDF (reference sequence). The CDR3 is made up of 11 amino acids. Trimming shortened V by 4 bases and J by 8 bases, and 6 bases separated the two germline ends.

The V and J genes are TRBV12-3 or TRBV12-4 and TRBJ2-7; D remains ambiguous. With 3 bases removed from V and 5 bases from J, the gap between germline ends came to 11 bases. The CDR3 has 13 amino acids. The CDR3 DNA follows: TGTGCCAGCAGTTTCGTAGGTACACACGAGCAGTACTTC. Amino acids: CASSFVGTHEQYF.

The chain combines TRBV4-1 with TRBJ1-1, with D perhaps matching TRBD1 (5 bases). V was pared by 2 bases and J by 2 bases, with 18 bases between. CDR3 length: 17 amino acids. Germline CDR1 MGHRA, CDR2 YSYEKL. CDR3 sequence: CASSQTPGRNINTEAFF. For the CDR3, the DNA is TGCGCCAGCAGCCAAACGCCGGGACGGAATATCAACACTGAAGCTTTCTTT.

The chain recombines TRBV3-1 with TRBJ2-2; D unclear. There are 16 residues in the CDR3. Germline V gene sequence: CDR1 LGHDT, CDR2 YNNKEL (reference sequence). With 1 base removed from V and 9 bases from J, the gap between germline ends came to 18 bases. The DNA for the CDR3 is TGTGCCAGCAGCCAAGTCCCAGCGTCGGGTTTCAGGGAGCTGTTTTTT. Its translation: CASSQVPASGFRELFF. Supplemented by reference TRBV3-1 and TRBJ2-2, the full variable domain reads DTAVSQTPKYLVTQMGNDKSIKCEQNLGHDTMYWYKQDSKKFLKIMFSYNNKELIINETVPNRFSPKSPDKAHLNLHINSLELGDSAVYFCASSQVPASGFRELFFGEGSRLTVL.

This sequence joins TRBV14 and TRBJ1-2; weak D call: TRBD1 (5 bases). CDR1 is SGHDN, CDR2 FVKESK, per germline. V was pared by 0 bases and J by 8 bases, with 13 bases between. The CDR3 has 14 residues. CDR3: CASSQDQRTRGYTF. The CDR3 bases are TGTGCCAGCAGCCAAGATCAGAGGACACGAGGCTACACCTTC.

The chain couples TRBV4-1 to TRBJ1-5; 10 bases map to TRBD1. Trimming cost V 0 bases and J 6 bases; bases outside gene matches: 8. This CDR3 has 17 residues. Germline V gives CDR1 MGHRA, CDR2 YSYEKL. CDR3 DNA sequence: TGCGCCAGCAGCCAAGATGGCACCGGGACAGGGGTTCAGCCCCAGCATTTT. The encoded protein is CASSQDGTGTGVQPQHF.

The J gene is TRBJ2-2, the V gene TRBV5-1; 8 nucleotides match TRBD2. Germline V lookup: CDR1 SGHRS, CDR2 YFSETQ. Losses at the gene ends were 4 bases for V and 4 bases for J; bases not matched to a gene: 12. CDR3 size: 17 residues. The CDR3 DNA reads TGCGCCAGCAGCCCCCCCGGGGGGGTCTATACCACCGGGGAGCTGTTTTTT. Translating gives CASSPPGGVYTTGELFF.

The CDR3 DNA reads TGTGCCAGCAGTTCCCAGGGGGCGGAAGGCTACACCTTC. Translation gives CASSSQGAEGYTF. The chain couples TRBV27 to TRBJ1-2, with TRBD1 identical over 8 bases. The V gene's germline CDR1 is MNHEY and CDR2 SMNVEV (reference sequence). The CDR3 spans 13 residues. Germline trimming cut 4 bases from V and 8 bases from J; bases unmatched to any gene: 6.

This sequence joins TRBV7-2 and TRBJ2-7; 7 bases agree with TRBD1. The V gene end was trimmed by 6 bases and the J gene end by 5 bases; junction bases not matched to a gene: 10. Germline V lookup: CDR1 SGHTA, CDR2 FQGNSA. The CDR3 extends over 14 amino acids. The CDR3 coding sequence is TGTGCCAGCAGGCAAACATGGGACAGTGACGAGCAGTACTTC. The encoded protein is CASRQTWDSDEQYF.

V and J are TRBV2 and TRBJ2-7, with 7 positions matching TRBD1. Germline CDR1 SNHLY, CDR2 FYNNEI. The CDR3 has 14 residues. The junction had 13 bases not matched to a gene; V was cut back by 10 bases and J by 4 bases. CDR3 sequence: CATQGRGGRYEQYF. In DNA form, the CDR3 reads TGTGCCACCCAAGGTAGAGGGGGCAGGTACGAGCAGTACTTC.

The chain links TRBV29-1 to TRBJ1-6; D remains unclear. The V end was cut by 4 bases, the J end by 7 bases, with 17 bases between. This CDR3 has 15 residues. The germline CDR1 and CDR2 sequences are SQVTM and ANQGSEA. The CDR3 loop reads CSVVEGSGVNSPLHF. CDR3 coding DNA: TGCAGCGTTGTTGAGGGTAGCGGGGTAAATTCACCCCTCCACTTT.

The chain is built from TRBV30 and TRBJ2-7; D is perhaps TRBD1 (6 bases). Trimming cost V 0 bases and J 2 bases, with 17 bases left between them. The CDR3 contains 16 residues. Germline lookup yields CDR1 GTSNPN and CDR2 SVGIG (reference sequence). CDR3 in DNA: TGTGCCTGGAGTGTACAGGTCGGTTGGGGGCCCTACGAGCAGTACTTC. Translation gives CAWSVQVGWGPYEQYF. Full variable domain (remainder filled in from reference TRBV30 and TRBJ2-7): SQTIHQWPATLVQPVGSPLSLECTVEGTSNPNLYWYRQAAGRGLQLLFYSVGIGQISSEVPQNLSASRPQDRQFILSSKKLLLSDSGFYLCAWSVQVGWGPYEQYFGPGTRLTVT.

In this sample, this clonotype turned up once. The V call is TRBV2, the J call TRBJ2-7; D is perhaps TRBD1 (6 bases). The germline CDR1 and CDR2 sequences are SNHLY and FYNNEI. This CDR3 has 12 amino acids. Trimming removed 6 bases from V and 5 bases from J, with 11 bases in between. The CDR3 protein is CASSSQGHEQYF. CDR3 nucleotides: TGTGCCAGCAGCTCACAGGGTCACGAGCAGTACTTC.